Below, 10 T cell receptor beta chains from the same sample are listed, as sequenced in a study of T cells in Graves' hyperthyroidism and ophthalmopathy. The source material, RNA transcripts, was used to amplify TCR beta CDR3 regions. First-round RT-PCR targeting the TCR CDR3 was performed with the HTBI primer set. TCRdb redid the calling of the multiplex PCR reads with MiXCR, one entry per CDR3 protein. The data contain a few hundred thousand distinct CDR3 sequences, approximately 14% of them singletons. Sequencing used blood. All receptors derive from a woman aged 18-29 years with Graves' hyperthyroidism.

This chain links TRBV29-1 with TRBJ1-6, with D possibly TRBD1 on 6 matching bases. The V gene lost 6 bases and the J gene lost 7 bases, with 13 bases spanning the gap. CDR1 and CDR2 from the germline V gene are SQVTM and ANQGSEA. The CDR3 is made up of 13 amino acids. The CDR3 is CSVQTGENSPLHF. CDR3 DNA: TGCAGCGTCCAGACAGGAGAAAATTCACCCCTCCACTTT.

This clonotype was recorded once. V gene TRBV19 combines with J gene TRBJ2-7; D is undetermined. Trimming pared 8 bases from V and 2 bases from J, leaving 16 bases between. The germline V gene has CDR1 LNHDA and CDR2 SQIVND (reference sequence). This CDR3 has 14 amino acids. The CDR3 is CASPRSGNPYEQYF. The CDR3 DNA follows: TGTGCCAGTCCGAGGAGTGGGAACCCCTACGAGCAGTACTTC. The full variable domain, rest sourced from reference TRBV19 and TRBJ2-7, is DGGITQSPKYLFRKEGQNVTLSCEQNLNHDAMYWYRQDPGQGLRLIYYSQIVNDFQKGDIAEGYSVSREKKESFPLTVTSAQKNPTAFYLCASPRSGNPYEQYFGPGTRLTVT.

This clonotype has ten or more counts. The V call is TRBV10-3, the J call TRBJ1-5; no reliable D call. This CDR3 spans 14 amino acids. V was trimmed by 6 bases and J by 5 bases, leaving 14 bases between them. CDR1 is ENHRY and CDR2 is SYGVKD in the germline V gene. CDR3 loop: CAIRGEGRDQPQHF. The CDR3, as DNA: TGTGCCATCAGGGGCGAAGGTCGGGATCAGCCCCAGCATTTT.

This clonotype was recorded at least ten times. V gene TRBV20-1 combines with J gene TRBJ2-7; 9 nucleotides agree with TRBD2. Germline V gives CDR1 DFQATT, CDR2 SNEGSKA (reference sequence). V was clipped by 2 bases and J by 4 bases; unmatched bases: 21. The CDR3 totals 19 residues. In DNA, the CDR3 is TGCAGTGCTAGATTACCAACGTGGGCTAGCGGGACGTTGCTATACGAGCAGTACTTC. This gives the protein CSARLPTWASGTLLYEQYF.

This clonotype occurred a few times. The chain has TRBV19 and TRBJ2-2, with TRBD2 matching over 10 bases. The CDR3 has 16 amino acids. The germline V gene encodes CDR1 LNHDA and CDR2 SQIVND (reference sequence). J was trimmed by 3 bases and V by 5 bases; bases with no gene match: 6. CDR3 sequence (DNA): TGTGCCAGTAGTGACCTAGCGGGAGTCGACACCGGGGAGCTGTTTTTT. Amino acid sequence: CASSDLAGVDTGELFF.

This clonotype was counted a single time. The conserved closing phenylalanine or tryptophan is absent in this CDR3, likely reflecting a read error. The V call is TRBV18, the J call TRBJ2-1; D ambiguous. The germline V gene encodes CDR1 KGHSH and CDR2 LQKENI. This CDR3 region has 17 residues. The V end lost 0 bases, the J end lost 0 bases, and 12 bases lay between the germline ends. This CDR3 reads CASSPPMRSSSYNEQFY. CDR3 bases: TGTGCCAGCTCACCACCAATGAGGAGTTCCTCCTACAATGAGCAGTTCTAC.

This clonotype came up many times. The CDR3 nucleotides are TGTGCCAGCAGCTTAAATAGCGGGAGTTTAGCAGATACGCAGTATTTT. Its translation is CASSLNSGSLADTQYF. The chain is built from TRBV7-3 and TRBJ2-3; TRBD2 matches at 9 bases. CDR1 SGHTA and CDR2 FQGTGA come from the germline V gene. Losses at the gene ends were 1 base for V and 4 bases for J; bases not matched to a gene: 6. CDR3 length: 16 residues.

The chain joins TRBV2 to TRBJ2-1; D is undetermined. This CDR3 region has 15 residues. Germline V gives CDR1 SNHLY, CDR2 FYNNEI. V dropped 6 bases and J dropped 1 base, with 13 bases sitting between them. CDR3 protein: CASSALVQSYNEQFF. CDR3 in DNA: TGTGCCAGCAGCGCGCTAGTTCAATCCTACAATGAGCAGTTCTTC.

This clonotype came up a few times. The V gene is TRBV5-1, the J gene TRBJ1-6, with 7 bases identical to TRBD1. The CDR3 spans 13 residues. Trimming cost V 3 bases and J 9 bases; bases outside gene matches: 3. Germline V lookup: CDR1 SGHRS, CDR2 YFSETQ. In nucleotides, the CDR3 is TGCGCCAGCAGCTCATACAGGGGTTCACCCCTCCACTTT. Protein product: CASSSYRGSPLHF.

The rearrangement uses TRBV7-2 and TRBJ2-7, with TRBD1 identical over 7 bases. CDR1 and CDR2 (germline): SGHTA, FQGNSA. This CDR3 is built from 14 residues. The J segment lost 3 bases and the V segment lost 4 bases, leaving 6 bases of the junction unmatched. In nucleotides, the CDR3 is TGTGCCAGCAGCTCACAGGGGCCCGACTACGAGCAGTACTTC. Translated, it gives CASSSQGPDYEQYF.